The T cell receptor (beta chain) under discussion was sequenced for a study of sequential checkpoint blockade in melanoma. Looking at the study overall: TCRbeta immunosequencing was performed on DNA from around 91 pretreatment melanoma tumor samples. Overall study findings and caveats: About 30 times likelier clinical benefit followed increased tumor T-cell fraction and clonality.

This clone was seen at least ten times. Its antigen is as yet unknown. CDR3 length: 13 amino acids. V was pared by 5 bases and J by 7 bases, with 14 bases between. The germline V gene encodes CDR1 SGHVS and CDR2 FQNEAQ. Profiling relied on immunoSEQ multiplex PCR, and the TCRdb table lists in-frame clones only, not all of them. Of about 3,000 clones in the sample, approximately 17% were seen once. The treatment here: randomized to nivolumab then ipilimumab (arm A) or the reverse (arm B). Source: tumor tissue (inferred from file names), taken from a patient given nivolumab and ipilimumab in sequence. This clonotype was sampled from a human donor with melanoma. This chain joins TRBV7-8 and TRBJ1-1; maybe TRBD1 (5 bases). CDR3 sequence (DNA): TGTGCCAGCAGCCGAGAGTGGGGACGTGAAGCTTTCTTT. Amino acid sequence: CASSREWGREAFF.